The clone carrying this T cell receptor (beta chain) was recorded many times. As yet, its antigen is unknown. Scientists amplified the TCR beta CDR3 regions from RNA transcripts. Second-round multiplex PCR came after first-round RT-PCR with HTBI primers. TCRdb reprocessed the multiplex PCR reads via MiXCR and lists one record per CDR3 protein. This sample has about 550,000 distinct CDR3 sequences, with less than 40% found just once. The length of the CDR3 is 14 residues. Germline assignment: CDR1 SQVTM and CDR2 ANQGSEA. Trimming removed 1 base from V and 6 bases from J, with 16 bases in between. The source of the sample is a study of Graves' ophthalmopathy and Graves' hyperthyroidism. Overall study results and limits: A 13-signature model separated ophthalmopathy from stable hyperthyroidism, just under 90% sensitivity, 80% to 83% specificity. Blood also held most thyroid clonotypes expanded above 0.001 frequency.

Newly diagnosed hyperthyroidism donors, aged 18 to 65, duration under 2 months. What was sequenced was peripheral blood or thyroid tissue (not recorded which). V usage is TRBV29-1 and J usage is TRBJ2-7; TRBD1 is a possible D gene (6 bases). The sequence was collected from an adult man with Graves' hyperthyroidism. For the CDR3, the DNA is TGCAGCGTTGAAGCGGAGACTGGGGGCCGCGAGCAGTACTTC. This gives the protein CSVEAETGGREQYF.